This entry lists 29 T cell receptor beta chains sequenced from one sample in a study of shared T cell receptors in the human thymus. Using immunoSEQ multiplex PCR, the repertoire was profiled, and TCRdb retains in-frame clones only, with some absent. The sample has 700,000 or so clones, around 85% seen once. These data were likewise used in another study, on human thymus T cells.

Sequencing was performed on thymocytes. These receptors were collected from a girl in the first two years of life with a congenital heart defect.

The chain recombines TRBV5-5 with TRBJ1-5, with unresolved D. The V gene lost 1 base and the J gene lost 0 bases, with 20 bases spanning the gap. The germline V gene encodes CDR1 SGHKS and CDR2 YYEKEE (reference sequence). The CDR3 totals 19 residues. The CDR3 bases are TGTGCCAGCAGCTTGTGTTGGGCTTCTTGTGACGATAGCAATCAGCCCCAGCATTTT. Protein product: CASSLCWASCDDSNQPQHF. The full variable domain, with the rest looked up from reference TRBV5-5 and TRBJ1-5, is DAGVTQSPTHLIKTRGQQVTLRCSPISGHKSVSWYQQVLGQGPQFIFQYYEKEERGRGNFPDRFSARQFPNYSSELNVNALLLGDSALYLCASSLCWASCDDSNQPQHFGDGTRLSIL.

The chain combines TRBV28 with TRBJ1-5, with D unresolved. From germline, CDR1 is MDHEN and CDR2 SYDVKM. V was clipped by 2 bases and J by 4 bases, with 6 bases between them. The CDR3 runs to 13 residues. CDR3 DNA: TGTGCCAGCAGTTTAAGGACTAATCAGCCCCAGCATTTT. It codes for CASSLRTNQPQHF.

The chain links TRBV28 to TRBJ1-6; D possibly corresponds to TRBD1 (5 bases). The CDR3 covers 12 residues. V was pared by 6 bases and J by 11 bases, with 11 bases between. The V gene's germline CDR1 is MDHEN and CDR2 SYDVKM. CDR3 DNA: TGTGCCAGCAGAGTAGGGGTACCACCCCTCCACTTT. This encodes CASRVGVPPLHF.

The chain is built from TRBV2 and TRBJ2-1, with D possibly TRBD1 on 6 matching bases. Trimming left V 0 bases short and J 7 bases short, with 19 bases between. The CDR3 is 17 residues long. Germline V lookup: CDR1 SNHLY, CDR2 FYNNEI. As DNA, the CDR3 is TGTGCCAGCAGTGAAGCCTCGATTCCAGGGGAGCAAAATGAGCAGTTCTTC. Protein product: CASSEASIPGEQNEQFF.

The rearrangement links TRBV5-1 to TRBJ2-7, with 8 bases matching TRBD1. Germline CDR1 and CDR2: SGHRS and YFSETQ. The CDR3 covers 21 residues. The V gene end was trimmed by 4 bases and the J gene end by 1 base; junction bases not matched to a gene: 25. The CDR3 loop reads CASSPAGGRGRPGRGSYEQYF. DNA of the CDR3: TGCGCCAGCAGCCCGGCCGGGGGCAGGGGGCGCCCGGGTAGGGGGTCCTACGAGCAGTACTTC. The full variable domain, rest sourced from reference TRBV5-1 and TRBJ2-7, is KAGVTQTPRYLIKTRGQQVTLSCSPISGHRSVSWYQQTPGQGLQFLFEYFSETQRNKGNFPGRFSGRQFSNSRSEMNVSTLELGDSALYLCASSPAGGRGRPGRGSYEQYFGPGTRLTVT.

The CDR3, as DNA: TGTGCTAGTGGTCAACTACAAGACAGGGGTCCGTCGAACACCGGGGAGCTGTTTTTT. Translated, it gives CASGQLQDRGPSNTGELFF. The chain joins TRBV12-5 to TRBJ2-2; 8 bases agree with TRBD1. Germline V gives CDR1 LGHNT, CDR2 FRNRAP. CDR3 length equals 19 residues. With V trimmed by 5 bases and J by 0 bases, 14 bases remained unmatched.

V usage is TRBV19 and J usage is TRBJ2-5; tentative D call: TRBD2 (5 bases). With 1 base removed from V and 5 bases from J, the gap between germline ends came to 11 bases. CDR3 size: 14 residues. CDR1 and CDR2 from the germline V gene are LNHDA and SQIVND (reference sequence). The CDR3 coding sequence is TGTGCCAGTAGTATAGTTTCGGAGGATGAGACCCAGTACTTC. Translated, it gives CASSIVSEDETQYF.

J is TRBJ2-7 and V is TRBV5-1, with TRBD1 identical over 9 bases. Trimming at V came to 4 bases and at J to 2 bases, leaving 7 bases not matched to a gene. Germline-derived CDR1 and CDR2 are SGHRS and YFSETQ. This CDR3 is built from 15 residues. The CDR3 DNA is TGCGCCAGCAGCAGCTCGGGACAGGGAACCTACGAGCAGTACTTC. Translation: CASSSSGQGTYEQYF.

This clone came up a few times. The chain links TRBV4-3 to TRBJ2-1; 9 bases line up with TRBD1. CDR1 LGHNA and CDR2 YSLEER come from the germline V gene. This CDR3 is built from 16 residues. V lost 0 bases, J lost 6 bases, and 6 bases stayed unmatched. This CDR3 is CASSQDHRGRFNEQFF. For the CDR3, the DNA is TGCGCCAGCAGCCAAGACCACAGGGGGCGATTCAATGAGCAGTTCTTC.

The J gene is TRBJ1-2, the V gene TRBV6-5; 7 bases agree with TRBD1. Germline assignment: CDR1 MNHEY and CDR2 SVGAGI. CDR3 length equals 15 residues. Germline trimming cut 6 bases from V and 2 bases from J; bases unmatched to any gene: 9. DNA of the CDR3: TGTGCCAGCAGACCCTCTGGACAGGCCAACTATGGCTACACCTTC. Translating it yields CASRPSGQANYGYTF.

This chain connects TRBV5-1 to TRBJ2-7; TRBD1 is a possible D gene (5 bases). Looked up from germline, CDR1 is SGHRS and CDR2 is YFSETQ. This CDR3 has 13 amino acids. With 1 base removed from V and 3 bases from J, the gap between germline ends came to 8 bases. CDR3 nucleotides: TGCGCCAGCAGCTTGAGACAGAGCTACGAGCAGTACTTC. It codes for CASSLRQSYEQYF. Together with reference TRBV5-1 and TRBJ2-7, the CDR3 gives the full variable domain: KAGVTQTPRYLIKTRGQQVTLSCSPISGHRSVSWYQQTPGQGLQFLFEYFSETQRNKGNFPGRFSGRQFSNSRSEMNVSTLELGDSALYLCASSLRQSYEQYFGPGTRLTVT.

The V and J genes are TRBV29-1 and TRBJ1-2; D may be TRBD1 (5 bases). The CDR3 extends over 15 amino acids. The germline V gene encodes CDR1 SQVTM and CDR2 ANQGSEA. V was cut by 1 base and J by 2 bases, with 14 bases left in between. CDR3: CSVEVSRALNYGYTF. For the CDR3, the DNA is TGCAGCGTTGAAGTTTCCAGGGCTCTCAACTATGGCTACACCTTC.

For this clone: The sample contains more than one DNA sequence encoding this CDR3. This chain's CDR3 is CASSDQGTDTQYF. The CDR3 DNA reads as TGTGCCAGCAGCGACCAGGGAACAGATACGCAGTATTTT. This chain links TRBV11-2 with TRBJ2-3; D may be TRBD1 (5 bases). This CDR3 region has 13 residues. Trimming left V 5 bases short and J 3 bases short, with 9 bases between. CDR1 is SGHAT and CDR2 is FQNNGV in the germline V gene.

The V call is TRBV11-2, the J call TRBJ1-1; D gene ambiguous. Per germline, CDR1 SGHAT and CDR2 FQNNGV. The CDR3 is 11 amino acids. Trimming pared 1 base from V and 8 bases from J, leaving 5 bases between. The CDR3 DNA is TGTGCCAGCAGCTTAGCCCAGGAAGCTTTCTTT. The encoded protein is CASSLAQEAFF.

The V gene is TRBV11-2, the J gene TRBJ2-7; no clear D. V shed 8 bases and J shed 4 bases, with 6 bases lying between them. Germline-derived CDR1 and CDR2 are SGHAT and FQNNGV. The CDR3 runs to 10 residues. CDR3 DNA sequence: TGTGCCAGCGGCTCATACGAGCAGTACTTC. Protein: CASGSYEQYF.

This chain connects TRBV14 to TRBJ1-1, with D tentatively TRBD1 (5 bases). Deletions cut 1 base from V and 7 bases from J, with 16 bases between. The CDR3 is 15 residues long. The V gene's germline CDR1 is SGHDN and CDR2 FVKESK. The CDR3, as DNA: TGTGCCAGCAGCCAAGGGCCAGGACAAGGTGGTGAAGCTTTCTTT. It is translated as CASSQGPGQGGEAFF.

The V call is TRBV9, the J call TRBJ2-1; tentative D call: TRBD1 (6 bases). Germline values: CDR1 SGDLS, CDR2 YYNGEE. The germline V and J ends were trimmed by 3 bases and 3 bases, with 13 bases remaining between them. CDR3 length: 15 amino acids. CDR3 DNA: TGTGCCAGCAGCGGCGGAGGACAGCTCTACAATGAGCAGTTCTTC. Translating it yields CASSGGGQLYNEQFF.

The chain combines TRBV6-1 with TRBJ1-6, with D uncertain. Germline lookup yields CDR1 MNHNS and CDR2 SASEGT. V was clipped by 4 bases and J by 14 bases, with 24 bases between them. The CDR3 is 16 amino acids. The CDR3, as DNA: TGTGCCAGCAGTGGGCATACGATCGCCCTATTTGAGGCCCTCCACTTT. Translating gives CASSGHTIALFEALHF.

The chain recombines TRBV7-2 with TRBJ1-1; TRBD1 is a possible D gene (5 bases). CDR3 length: 13 amino acids. Trimming pared 6 bases from V and 1 base from J, leaving 9 bases between. Germline CDR1 is SGHTA and CDR2 is FQGNSA. The CDR3 DNA reads as TGTGCCAGCAGGGGGCAGGGGAACACTGAAGCTTTCTTT. It specifies CASRGQGNTEAFF.

This chain uses TRBV5-8 with TRBJ2-5; 7 bases line up with TRBD2. Gene TRBJ2-7 matches the end of the DNA better, so the J call may be wrong. Germline CDR1 reads SGHTS; CDR2 reads YDEGEE. This CDR3 contains 14 residues. CDR3 bases: TGTGCCAGCTGGTCACTAGCGCTCTCCTACGAGCAGTACTTC. This codes for CASWSLALSYEQYF.

The chain recombines TRBV6-6 with TRBJ2-1, with 11 bases aligning to TRBD1. The CDR3 covers 15 residues. Germline V gene lookup returns CDR1 MNHNY and CDR2 SVGAGI (reference sequence). Trimming took 2 bases from V and 6 from J; bases not matched to a gene: 3. The CDR3 is CASSYGQGALNEQFF. For the CDR3, the DNA is TGTGCCAGCAGTTACGGACAGGGGGCCCTCAATGAGCAGTTCTTC.

The chain combines TRBV29-1 with TRBJ2-3, with 7 bases aligning to TRBD2. Trimming cost V 7 bases and J 3 bases; bases outside gene matches: 25. Germline CDR1 is SQVTM and CDR2 is ANQGSEA. CDR3 length: 19 amino acids. CDR3 in amino acids: CSETYLREGRAPRTDTQYF. For the CDR3, the DNA is TGCAGCGAAACATATCTCCGCGAGGGGAGGGCTCCAAGAACAGATACGCAGTATTTT.

The chain is built from TRBV6-5 and TRBJ2-1, with D maybe TRBD1 (6 bases). Per the germline V gene, CDR1 is MNHEY and CDR2 is SVGAGI. This CDR3 spans 16 amino acids. The V end lost 4 bases, the J end lost 0 bases, and 13 bases lay between the germline ends. CDR3 coding DNA: TGTGCCAGCAGTTCCATAGGACAGCTCTCCTACAATGAGCAGTTCTTC. Its protein product is CASSSIGQLSYNEQFF.

The genes are TRBV6-5 and TRBJ2-1; TRBD2 aligns across 10 bases. CDR1 and CDR2 from the germline V gene are MNHEY and SVGAGI. Unmatched junction bases numbered 5, after V lost 5 bases and J lost 4 bases. This CDR3 comprises 15 residues. The CDR3 bases are TGTGCCAGCAGTCGGAATAGCGGGGGGTACAATGAGCAGTTCTTC. This gives the protein CASSRNSGGYNEQFF.

The gene calls are TRBV7-2 and TRBJ1-5; D is unresolved. The CDR3 consists of 14 residues. Trimming left V 4 bases short and J 4 bases short, with 11 bases between. CDR1 and CDR2 from the germline V gene are SGHTA and FQGNSA. The CDR3 sequence is CASSSQLPNQPQHF. In DNA form, the CDR3 reads TGTGCCAGCAGCTCCCAACTACCTAATCAGCCCCAGCATTTT.

J is TRBJ1-2 and V is TRBV7-6; D is uncertain. CDR1 is SGHVS and CDR2 is FNYEAQ in the germline V gene. The CDR3 sequence is 13 residues long. Between the trimmed V and J ends, which lost 3 bases and 9 bases, there was a span of 14 bases. As DNA, the CDR3 is TGTGCCAGCAGCTTCGGGGTTTTAGATAGCTACACCTTC. Encoded protein: CASSFGVLDSYTF.

This clone has a single count. V and J are TRBV10-3 and TRBJ2-2, with 11 bases aligning to TRBD1. The CDR3 has 18 amino acids. CDR1 and CDR2 from the germline V gene are ENHRY and SYGVKD. Trimming removed 10 bases from V and 4 bases from J; junction bases left unmatched: 17. The CDR3 loop is CATHLGQGVFPGTGELFF. The CDR3 coding sequence is TGTGCCACGCATTTGGGACAGGGGGTTTTCCCGGGCACCGGGGAGCTGTTTTTT.

The chain couples TRBV20-1 to TRBJ1-4, with D unclear. There are 11 residues in the CDR3. V was clipped by 3 bases and J by 14 bases, with 13 bases between them. Germline CDR1 is DFQATT and CDR2 is SNEGSKA (reference sequence). CDR3 sequence (DNA): TGCAGTGCTAGGTGGCGGGAGTGGCTGTTTTTT. Protein product: CSARWREWLFF.

V and J are TRBV7-2 and TRBJ2-7; D unresolved. The CDR3 has 13 amino acids. The V gene lost 2 bases and the J gene lost 4 bases, with 9 bases spanning the gap. Per germline, CDR1 SGHTA and CDR2 FQGNSA. DNA for the CDR3: TGTGCCAGCAGCTTATCGCGCGTTTACGAGCAGTACTTC. Translated, it gives CASSLSRVYEQYF. The full variable domain, in which reference TRBV7-2 and TRBJ2-7 provide the parts outside the CDR3, is GAGVSQSPSNKVTEKGKDVELRCDPISGHTALYWYRQSLGQGLEFLIYFQGNSAPDKSGLPSDRFSAERTGGSVSTLTIQRTQQEDSAVYLCASSLSRVYEQYFGPGTRLTVT.